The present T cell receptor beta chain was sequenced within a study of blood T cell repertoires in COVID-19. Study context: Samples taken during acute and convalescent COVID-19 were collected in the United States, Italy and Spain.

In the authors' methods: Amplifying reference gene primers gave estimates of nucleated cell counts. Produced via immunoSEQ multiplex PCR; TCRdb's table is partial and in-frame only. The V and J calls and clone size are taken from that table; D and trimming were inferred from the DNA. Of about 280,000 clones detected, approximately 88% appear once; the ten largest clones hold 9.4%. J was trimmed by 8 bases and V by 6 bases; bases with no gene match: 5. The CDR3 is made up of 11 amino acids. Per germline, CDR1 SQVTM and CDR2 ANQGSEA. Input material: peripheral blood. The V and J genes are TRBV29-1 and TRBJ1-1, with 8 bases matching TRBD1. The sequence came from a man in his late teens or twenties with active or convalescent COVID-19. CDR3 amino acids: CSVYRGTEAFF. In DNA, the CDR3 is TGCAGCGTCTACAGGGGGACCGAAGCTTTCTTT. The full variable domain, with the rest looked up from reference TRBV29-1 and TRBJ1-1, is SAVISQKPSRDICQRGTSLTIQCQVDSQVTMMFWYRQQPGQSLTLIATANQGSEATYESGFVIDKFPISRPNLTFSTLTVSNMSPEDSSIYLCSVYRGTEAFFGQGTRLTVV.